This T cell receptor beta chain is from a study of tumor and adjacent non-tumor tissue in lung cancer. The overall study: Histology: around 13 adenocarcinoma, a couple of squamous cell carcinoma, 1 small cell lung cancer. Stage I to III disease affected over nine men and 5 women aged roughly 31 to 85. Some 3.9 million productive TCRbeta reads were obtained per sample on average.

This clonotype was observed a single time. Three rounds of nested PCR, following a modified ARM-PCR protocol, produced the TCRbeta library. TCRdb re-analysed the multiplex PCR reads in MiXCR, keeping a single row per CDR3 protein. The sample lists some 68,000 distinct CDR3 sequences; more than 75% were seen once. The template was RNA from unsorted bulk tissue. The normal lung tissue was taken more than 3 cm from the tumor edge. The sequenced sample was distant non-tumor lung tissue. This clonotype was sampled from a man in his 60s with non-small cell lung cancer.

The CDR3 nucleotides read TGTGCCAGCAGCCCCGAGGCTAACTATGGCTACACCTTC. This codes for CASSPEANYGYTF. The V and J genes are TRBV6-4 and TRBJ1-2; D unresolved. The V end was cut by 6 bases, the J end by 0 bases, with 8 bases between. This CDR3 is 13 amino acids long. Germline V CDR1 and CDR2: MRHNA, SNTAGT.